The subject of this entry is one T cell receptor beta chain. The target of this receptor is not known. One base away there is no much larger clone; base qualities are not given. The sample is drawn from a study of regulatory T cells in long-lasting Graves disease listed by TCRdb under 2021. Looking at the study overall: To count as having persistent Graves' disease, a patient had to have received antithyroid drug treatment for over 5 years with TSH receptor autoantibodies remaining persistently positive. Patients with persistent Graves' disease were compared with patients with newly diagnosed Graves' disease using TCR sequencing and RNA sequencing of peripheral blood. The study took place in China and was registered as a clinical trial. A total of around 35 samples underwent TCR sequencing: approximately 13 from persistent and 20 from newly diagnosed Graves' disease patients. In the clinical cohort, patients with persistent Graves' disease had used antithyroid drugs for an average of roughly ten years. Paper-wide results and their limitations: Patients with persistent disease shared more public clonotypes (approximately 2,500) than newly diagnosed patients did (approximately 1,000). The authors noted that the small sample size was a limitation that may lower accuracy. Sequencing and analysis were restricted to the TCR beta chain. Lower TCR Shannon entropy and fewer highly expanded clones were observed in persistent Graves' disease patients than in newly diagnosed patients, which suggested clonal expansion. Because the primary lesion, thyroid tissue, could not be accessed, the study looked at peripheral blood alone. Preferential use of TRBV28, TRBJ1-2 and TRBJ2-5 was observed in persistent disease, whereas TRBV20-1 and TRBJ2-1 were favored in newly diagnosed disease.

From cysteine to phenylalanine, the CDR3 is 14 amino acids long. Only the CDR3 DNA stays, 42 bases, in frame from base 1. The trim is 4 bases for V and 5 bases for J, with a gap of 14 bases between the germline ends. CDR1 and CDR2 (MGHRA, YSYEKL) derive from the germline V gene. The library was built by means of multiplex PCR. Reads for this sample came from an Illumina HiSeq 4000. iRepertoire HTBI primers and Arm-PCR amplification of CDR3 regions were used to construct TCR beta libraries. Before sequencing, the PCR products underwent gel purification. Processing in the source paper ran as follows. Gene usage analysis of CDR3 amino acid clonotypes relied on the roughly 64 TRBV and around 13 TRBJ segments identified across samples. COPE and FqMerger were used to merge the filtered high-quality paired reads into contigs. BLAST was used to align contigs to the IMGT TRBV, TRBD and TRBJ reference genes, and CDR3 was defined following IMGT. Any clonotype with a frequency above 0.1% was counted as a highly expanded clone. Repertoire diversity was measured by Shannon entropy, and V-J evenness by the Gini coefficient. A clonotype was considered public if more than one individual shared it. The public reads were reanalyzed by TCRdb: fastp trimming at Q25, MiXCR alignment, in-frame beta chains only. Each CDR3 protein gets just one entry, which takes the most common genes and DNA from the rows behind it. TCRdb's processing, not the authors' own work, is the source of the V and J calls. The sample yields 300,000 to 500,000 distinct CDR3 sequences; about 20% were counted once. The top ten hold roughly 20% of the sample.

This sample's time point label indicates: persistent/refractory GD, antithyroid drugs over 5 years with positive TRAb. For both TCR sequencing and RNA sequencing, RNA was extracted from PBMCs using TRIzol. The diagnosis of Graves' disease was made according to American Thyroid Association guidelines. Patients were recruited from an endocrinology department in Xi'an, China. From each patient, 7.5 to 10 milliliters of peripheral blood was collected into an EDTA anticoagulant tube. Ficoll Paque Plus density gradient separation was used to isolate PBMCs, and no additional T cell sorting was done. An Agilent 2100 Bioanalyzer and agarose gel were used to check RNA quality, and a NanoDrop 2000 was used to measure RNA concentration.

In this chain, TRBV4-1 is recombined with TRBJ2-5, with an unclear D gene assignment. The sequence was collected from a female donor with Graves disease. The material was peripheral blood mononuclear cells (PBMCs), obtained when the disease was refractory, from a patient treated with antithyroid drugs. The DNA sequence is TGCGCCAGCAGCCGAGAACCATTCGGGGAGACCCAGTACTTC. Translated, it gives CASSREPFGETQYF.